This T cell receptor beta chain was sequenced for a study of cytomegalovirus exposure and HLA in healthy donors (TCRdb year 2017). Study-level background: According to an earlier analysis of 587 of the donors, about 180 million T cells yielded over 90 million unique TCR beta sequences and 276 Gb of sequence data. The study used immunosequencing to profile the T cell repertoires of 600 to 850 subjects and linked those repertoires to cytomegalovirus serostatus. On average, over 200,000 unique TCR beta nucleotide sequences were sequenced per donor among some 420 genotyped donors of the cohort, with roughly 18% of those sequences being non-productive. An early release covering 550 to 700 HLA-typed donors comprised approximately 290 gigabases of sequencing data and about 90 million unique TCR sequences. The study combined high-throughput TCR immunosequencing, statistical association of individual TCRs with disease status, and machine learning to predict cytomegalovirus infection status. The study aimed to test whether signatures of past pathogen exposure could be identified by cataloging public T cell receptors. Roughly 5 DR-DQ haplotypes were handled as single units for association and clustering because linkage in the cohort was strong. Class I and class II HLA loci were covered by the typing at four-digit resolution. Among the roughly 400 genotyped donors, under 90% belonged to the genetic ancestry cluster associated with self-reported Caucasian donors. Rather than using new phenotypic data, the later analysis identified candidate immune exposures from TCR beta sequences and from how often those sequences occurred across donors. Along with the approximately 650-subject first cohort, a separate validation cohort of over a hundred different subjects was used. All discovery cohort repertoires had been generated using a single sequencing platform. To study patterns of TCR occurrence, a later analysis re-analyzed previously published TCR beta repertoires from 650 to 750 donors and added high-resolution HLA genotyping. Donor age, sex, ethnicity and CMV serostatus were collected together with the repertoire data. An earlier analysis of several hundred of the donors used high-throughput TCR beta sequencing to judge whether each TCR beta V gene segment behaved as functional or pseudogenic. Genome-wide SNP genotypes for about three fifths of the 666 donors were used in a later genetic analysis, which treated that subset as a discovery cohort. Typing coverage differed by locus: A, B, C, DRB1 and DQB1 were typed in about 620-630 donors, DQA1 in about 560, DPA1 in approximately 610, and DPB1 in just under 480. General conclusions and limits of the study: The cohort was sequenced for TCR beta chains only, and without alpha or paired-chain data the features that could be detected were limited. V-gene and J-gene trimming of TCR beta chains was associated with a missense DCLRE1C variant in a later genetic analysis, and the association was replicated in an independent cohort. Compared with equally common non-associated chains, HLA-associated TCR beta chains in a later analysis were more clonally expanded and had lower generation probabilities. Sequencing depth was assumed to be roughly uniform across donors in the presence/absence analyses, though that assumption may not hold. In a later analysis, 16,951 TCR beta sequences were associated with specific HLA alleles at a false discovery rate of 0.05. A later analysis reported that several top co-occurrence clusters appeared linked to parvovirus B19, influenza, CMV and Epstein-Barr virus. The earlier analysis of a few hundred of the donors excluded some 16 rarely observed V segments, including chromosome 9 orphons, because counts were too low. In a later analysis, TCR association rates were found to vary across HLA loci, with the most associated TCRs seen for DRB1 alleles and the fewest for HLA-C alleles. In both the original and validation cohorts, the classifier was reported to diagnose cytomegalovirus status with high specificity and sensitivity. Some IMGT-functional V segments, including TRBV6-2 and TRBV6-3, could not be distinguished by the 87-base-pair reads and were therefore excluded. In a later analysis, most CMV-associated TCR beta chains were found to appear HLA-restricted, with HLA associations seemingly driven largely by CMV exposure. CMV serostatus was the only immune exposure information available for the cohort. In vitro tests confirmed that a few of the cytomegalovirus-associated TCR beta chains recognize cytomegalovirus antigens. According to the authors, the approach could potentially be generalized to other disease states and immunological phenotypes. The study gave a list of about 170 TCR beta chains associated with cytomegalovirus. Because some donors lacked HLA typing at each locus, the association tests relied only on the typed subset. A further reported finding was that TCR beta sequences accurately predicted the HLA-A and HLA-B alleles for most subjects in the first cohort. In an earlier analysis of around 500 of the donors, most TCR beta V segments appeared in productive rearrangements about 87% or about 30% of the time, broadly matching IMGT annotations. The sequencing pipeline was judged likely to have produced a cluster of highly shared sequence variants as a technical artifact. Correlated functional status among segregating V segments might reflect linkage disequilibrium, but an unknown experimental factor could not be ruled out. While some public TCRs were present in many individuals, most TCR sequences turned up only very rarely across donors. A later genetic analysis reported fewer N-insertions in productive TCRs among donors in an Asian-associated ancestry cluster than the roughly 700-donor mean. When HLA alleles, especially DR and DQ, strongly co-occurred, TCR associations were difficult to assign to individual alleles.

Receptor libraries were prepared by the immunoSEQ multiplex PCR assay. For the multiplex PCR, a mixture combining 60 forward primers for TCR Vbeta segments and 13 reverse primers for TCR Jbeta segments was used. A multiplex PCR assay on genomic DNA amplified the CDR3 region of rearranged TCR beta genes. Amplified TCR beta libraries were sequenced as 87-base-pair reads on the Illumina HiSeq System. The paper's data handling went like this. In a later analysis, 70 million to 95 million unique TCR beta chains were counted across the approximately 620 repertoires, and about 10 million of these chains were shared by at least two donors. Raw reads were error-corrected and collapsed into unique sequences with a nearest-neighbor algorithm that merged closely related sequences to remove PCR and sequencing errors. CDR3 sequences were aligned to IMGT reference sequences to assign V, D and J gene segments. For a sequence to be retained, a match of at least six nucleotides to both a V gene segment and a J gene segment was required. Rearrangements were called productive when the CDR3 lacked stop codons and stayed in frame with V and J; all others were non-productive. Following IMGT convention, CDR3 was defined as the stretch from the second conserved V-encoded cysteine to the conserved J-encoded phenylalanine. Sequences without an unambiguous match to a single V gene segment were excluded from the earlier analysis of a few hundred of the donors. An earlier analysis of 450 to 650 of the donors called V segments functional above 56.7% productive rearrangements and segregating when the between-donor standard deviation exceeded 5%. A statistical classification framework was developed to diagnose cytomegalovirus status using the catalog of TCR beta chain sequences. A later analysis assigned V and J genes by comparing TCR nucleotide sequences with IMGT/GENE-DB human TR gene sequences. A later analysis assigned CDR3 sequences and most-parsimonious VDJ recombination scenarios with the TCRdist pipeline. In a later analysis, each TCR beta chain was defined by its CDR3 amino acid sequence together with its V-gene family, and reads lacking a unique V-gene family were excluded. A later analysis removed roughly 590 highly shared, low-generation-probability nucleotide sequences to deal with suspected cross-contamination and a sequencing artifact. In a later analysis, a clonal expansion index was calculated for each public chain from normalized within-repertoire ranks of inferred template counts. In a later analysis, generation probabilities were computed with a VDJ recombination model fitted to out-of-frame rearrangements, and the resulting probabilities were checked against IGoR. A later analysis scored TCR-TCR, TCR-HLA and TCR-CMV co-occurrence with hypergeometric tests, applying a repertoire-size bias correction to TCR pairs. In a later analysis, false discovery rates were estimated by permuting HLA or CMV assignments 20 times. In a later analysis, co-occurring TCRs were grouped using DBSCAN, with TCRdist sequence similarity added in when clustering inside HLA-allele-positive subsets. Repertoires with fewer than 30,000 or more than 120,000 public chains, plus five repertoires with anomalous nucleotide sharing, were excluded from co-occurrence clustering. TCRdb carries this immuneACCESS record with in-frame sequences only. Its versions omit some clonotypes, under half of them owing to an unresolved V gene in the studies checked, with the rest unexplained. From that table come the V and J calls and clone size; the DNA was used to work out D and trimming. This sample lists about 98,000 clones; 80% to 90% were detected once. Jointly, the top ten make up 1.4% of the sample.

The cohort was made up of about 610 healthy bone marrow donors. Cohort members were all nominally healthy when sampled, although unrecorded immune exposures were likely present. The donor tested CMV seronegative and was one of the 352 seronegative cohort members. Every donor gave a peripheral blood sample, and the peripheral blood mononuclear cells from that sample were used for TCR beta sequencing. The Qiagen DNeasy Blood Extraction Kit was used to extract genomic DNA from the blood cell samples. The CDR3 holds 12 amino acids from the cysteine to the phenylalanine. CDR3 DNA only is kept here, 36 bases in frame from base 1. The junction carries 16 bases between V and J, which are trimmed by 4 bases and 15 bases respectively. The germline V gene provides CDR1 MDHEN and CDR2 SYDVKM. This clone was detected a few times. Its antigen is still unknown. Base quality data are lacking; no much larger clone is found one base away.

The receptor was derived from a man between 35 and 55 years old in good health and CMV-seronegative. Source material: PBMCs. The chain employs TRBV28 and TRBJ2-4; a weak D assignment points to TRBD2 (6 bases agree). Here the CDR3 is given as CASSSGTRRTYF. The nucleotide sequence is TGTGCCAGCAGTTCGGGGACTCGGAGAACGTACTTC. Full variable domain (CDR3 extended with the reference TRBV28 and TRBJ2-4 proteins): DVKVTQSSRYLVKRTGEKVFLECVQDMDHENMFWYRQDPGLGLRLIYFSYDVKMKEKGDIPEGYSVSREKKERFSLILESASTNQTSMYLCASSSGTRRTYFGAGTRLSVL.